This section outlines one TCR beta chain sequence together with its context. This entry comes from a study of T cells after yellow fever vaccination. TCRdb called the 5' RACE reads again in MiXCR, with one record for every CDR3 protein. Among roughly 400,000 distinct CDR3 sequences listed, roughly 20% were seen once. The CDR3 covers 16 residues. Germline values: CDR1 DFQATT, CDR2 SNEGSKA (reference sequence). V lost 5 bases, J lost 9 bases, and 28 bases lay in between. This rearrangement joins TRBV20-1 to TRBJ1-2, with D tentatively TRBD1 (6 bases). This receptor was obtained from a man between 18 and 35 years old who received the YFV17D yellow fever vaccine. The sequencing here drew on PBMCs, taken before the yellow fever booster vaccination. The CDR3 protein is CSAHFQTGPLRWSYTF. The DNA of the CDR3 is TGCAGTGCTCACTTTCAAACAGGGCCTTTAAGGTGGAGCTACACCTTC.